This is a list of T cell receptor beta chains from one sample in a study of technical replicates of blood from a handful of donors. Generated by immunoSEQ multiplex PCR, the TCRdb table keeps only in-frame clones and is missing some. This table has 70,000 to 75,000 clones, over 90% appearing once. Sequenced material: T cells isolated from PBMCs. All receptors come from a human donor in good health. Both conserved end residues are part of each CDR3. D genes are given only for firm matches. Clone sizes are given selectively: once, few, many, or a class where the clone is expanded.

D: -; V: TRBV5-8; size: once; J: TRBJ1-2; CDR3: CASSFSSVGGLYGYTF; DNA: TGTGCCAGCAGCTTCTCCTCTGTCGGCGGACTCTATGGCTACACCTTC
D: -; V: TRBV15; size: -; J: TRBJ2-5; CDR3: CATSRDAETQYF; DNA: TGTGCCACCAGCAGAGATGCGGAGACCCAGTACTTC
D: TRBD2; V: TRBV7-9; size: -; J: TRBJ2-1; CDR3: CASSQSGSSYNEQFF; DNA: TGTGCCAGCAGCCAGAGCGGGAGCTCCTACAATGAGCAGTTCTTC
D: -; V: TRBV11-3; size: -; J: TRBJ2-5; CDR3: CASSLDRGETQYF; DNA: TGTGCCAGCAGCTTAGACAGGGGAGAGACCCAGTACTTC
D: -; V: TRBV6-5; size: -; J: TRBJ2-7; CDR3: CASSYSRTGLNEQYF; DNA: TGTGCCAGCAGTTACTCTCGAACAGGGTTGAACGAGCAGTACTTC
D: TRBD2; V: TRBV6-4; size: -; J: TRBJ2-1; CDR3: CASKTSGGSYNEQFF; DNA: TGTGCCAGCAAAACTAGCGGGGGAAGTTACAATGAGCAGTTCTTC
D: TRBD1; V: TRBV7-2; size: -; J: TRBJ1-1; CDR3: CASSFPDRGRTEAFF; DNA: TGTGCCAGCAGCTTTCCAGACAGGGGGCGTACTGAAGCTTTCTTT
D: -; V: TRBV2; size: -; J: TRBJ1-2; CDR3: CASSKRDGYTF; DNA: TGTGCCAGCAGTAAGAGGGATGGCTACACCTTC
D: -; V: TRBV6-1; size: -; J: TRBJ2-6; CDR3: CASVPGAGANVLTF; DNA: TGTGCCAGCGTACCGGGGGCTGGGGCCAACGTCCTGACTTTC
D: TRBD1; V: TRBV7-2; size: -; J: TRBJ1-2; CDR3: CASSLVRTGDYGYTF; DNA: TGTGCCAGCAGCTTAGTGCGGACAGGGGACTATGGCTACACCTTC
D: -; V: TRBV29-1; size: -; J: TRBJ1-1; CDR3: CSVGGRLNTEAFF; DNA: TGCAGCGTGGGTGGGAGGTTGAACACTGAAGCTTTCTTT
D: -; V: TRBV7-9; size: -; J: TRBJ1-1; CDR3: CASSLSQGRTEAFF; DNA: TGTGCCAGCAGCTTATCGCAGGGGAGAACTGAAGCTTTCTTT
D: TRBD1; V: TRBV5-4; size: -; J: TRBJ1-1; CDR3: CASSPPSGDRNTEAFF; DNA: TGTGCCAGCAGCCCACCAAGTGGGGACAGGAACACTGAAGCTTTCTTT